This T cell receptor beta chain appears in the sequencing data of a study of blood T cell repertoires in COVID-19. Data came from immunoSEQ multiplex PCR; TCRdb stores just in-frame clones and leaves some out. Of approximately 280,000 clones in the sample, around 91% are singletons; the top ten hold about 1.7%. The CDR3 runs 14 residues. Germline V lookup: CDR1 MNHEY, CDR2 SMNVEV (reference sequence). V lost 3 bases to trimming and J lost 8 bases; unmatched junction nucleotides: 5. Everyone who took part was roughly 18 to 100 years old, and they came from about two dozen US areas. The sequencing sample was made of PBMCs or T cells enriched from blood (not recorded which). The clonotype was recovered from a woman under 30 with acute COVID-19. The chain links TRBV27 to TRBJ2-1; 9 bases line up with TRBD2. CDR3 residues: CASSLSSGVDEQFF. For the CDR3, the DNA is TGTGCCAGCAGTTTGTCTAGCGGGGTTGATGAGCAGTTCTTC.